Listed below are T cell receptor beta chains from one sample, sequenced in a study of human T cells and chemical hapten exposure. TCRdb analysed the RACE reads with MiXCR anew, one entry per CDR3 protein. The table lists over 100,000 distinct CDR3 sequences, approximately 9% of them singletons, with 1.5% to 2% in the top ten. The sample consisted of whole blood. The receptors derive from a male donor in good health. Some clones in this sample may be carry-over from other donors' samples. Both conserved end residues are trimmed from each CDR3. Clone size appears in some rows only: once, few, many, or a class for an expanded clone.

j_gene | v_gene | abundance | CDR3aa
TRBJ2-7 | TRBV3-1 | NA | ASSQETTAPYEQY
TRBJ2-7 | TRBV12-5 | NA | ASGLDPFETGEQY
TRBJ2-1 | TRBV29-1 | NA | SVDTAGGSYNEQF
TRBJ2-4 | TRBV2 | few | ASISPTLAKNIQY
TRBJ2-5 | TRBV12-3/TRBV12-4 | few | ASSQRTSAVTQY
TRBJ2-3 | TRBV20-1 | few | SARPHQGRDTQY
TRBJ2-2 | TRBV7-9 | NA | ASSSKQFSRGLF
TRBJ1-2 | TRBV5-1 | NA | ASRIQESNVYGYT
TRBJ2-3 | TRBV5-1 | few | ASSLGQGGSTSGSTDTQY
TRBJ1-4 | TRBV6-5 | NA | ASSYGGANEKLF
TRBJ1-5 | TRBV19 | NA | ASSIIFPGASNQPQH
TRBJ2-7 | TRBV3-1 | NA | ASSQGGTSGSFYEQY
TRBJ2-3 | TRBV20-1 | few | SARRTSGATQY
TRBJ2-2 | TRBV30 | NA | AWTLSPGINTGELF
TRBJ1-6 | TRBV2 | few | ASTIDRSLH
TRBJ2-5 | TRBV7-8 | few | ASSEQFLQSETQY
TRBJ2-1 | TRBV2 | NA | ASTQRTSGKYNEQF
TRBJ1-1 | TRBV18 | many | ASSGDPNTEAF
TRBJ2-2 | TRBV30 | NA | AWRKDWAGELF
TRBJ2-1 | TRBV11-3 | NA | ASSLGGLGNDEQF
TRBJ2-5 | TRBV20-1 | many | SARLDPGETQY
TRBJ1-1 | TRBV28 | many | ASTLNRGRTEAF
TRBJ1-1 | TRBV2 | NA | ASSAGTGLEAF
TRBJ1-1 | TRBV10-3 | few | AISENGELGNTEAF
TRBJ1-2 | TRBV29-1 | NA | SARLGGIGGQRGGYT